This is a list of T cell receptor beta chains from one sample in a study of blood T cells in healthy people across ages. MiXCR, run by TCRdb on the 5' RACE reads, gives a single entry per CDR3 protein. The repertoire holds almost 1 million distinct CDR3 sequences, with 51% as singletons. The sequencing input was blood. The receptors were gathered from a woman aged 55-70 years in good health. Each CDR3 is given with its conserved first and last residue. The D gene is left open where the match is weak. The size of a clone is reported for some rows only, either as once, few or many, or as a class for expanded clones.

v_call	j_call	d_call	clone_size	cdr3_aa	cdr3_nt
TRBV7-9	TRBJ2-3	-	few	CASSLFDTQYF	TGTGCCAGCAGTCTTTTCGATACGCAGTATTTT
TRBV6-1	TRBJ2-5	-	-	CASRLWGARETQYF	TGTGCCAGCAGGCTTTGGGGGGCGCGGGAGACCCAGTACTTC
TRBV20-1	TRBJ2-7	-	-	CSARSGDSPLIVEQYF	TGCAGTGCTAGATCCGGCGACAGTCCCCTTATAGTCGAGCAGTACTTC
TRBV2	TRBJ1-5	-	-	CASSRTRNQPQHF	TGTGCCAGCAGTCGGACAAGGAATCAGCCCCAGCATTTT
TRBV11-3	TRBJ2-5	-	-	CASSLATSGVKETQYF	TGTGCCAGCAGCTTAGCCACCTCCGGGGTAAAAGAGACCCAGTACTTC
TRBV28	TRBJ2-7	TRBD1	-	CASSLGGTGTHEQYF	TGTGCCAGCAGTTTGGGGGGGACAGGGACCCACGAGCAGTACTTC
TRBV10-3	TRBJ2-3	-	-	CAISGGNTDTQYF	TGTGCCATCAGCGGGGGCAACACAGATACGCAGTATTTT
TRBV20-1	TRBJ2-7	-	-	CSALKGGSYEQYF	TGCAGTGCCCTAAAGGGGGGCTCCTACGAGCAGTACTTC
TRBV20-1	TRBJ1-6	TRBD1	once	CSARVGTGNSPLHF	TGCAGTGCTAGAGTCGGGACAGGGAATTCACCCCTCCACTTT
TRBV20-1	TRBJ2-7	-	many	CSARDGGGSSYEQYF	TGCAGTGCTAGAGATGGGGGTGGGAGCTCCTACGAGCAGTACTTC
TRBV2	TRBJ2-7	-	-	CASMGRAAYEQYF	TGTGCCAGCATGGGAAGGGCCGCCTACGAGCAGTACTTC
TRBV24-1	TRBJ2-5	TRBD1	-	CATSEVGGQGRTQYF	TGTGCCACCAGTGAGGTAGGGGGACAGGGTCGGACCCAGTACTTC
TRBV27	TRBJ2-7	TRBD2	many	CASSLFRGSYEQYF	TGTGCCAGCAGCTTATTCCGCGGGAGTTACGAGCAGTACTTC
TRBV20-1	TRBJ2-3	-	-	CSAYGSPDTQYF	TGCAGTGCGTACGGAAGTCCAGATACGCAGTATTTT